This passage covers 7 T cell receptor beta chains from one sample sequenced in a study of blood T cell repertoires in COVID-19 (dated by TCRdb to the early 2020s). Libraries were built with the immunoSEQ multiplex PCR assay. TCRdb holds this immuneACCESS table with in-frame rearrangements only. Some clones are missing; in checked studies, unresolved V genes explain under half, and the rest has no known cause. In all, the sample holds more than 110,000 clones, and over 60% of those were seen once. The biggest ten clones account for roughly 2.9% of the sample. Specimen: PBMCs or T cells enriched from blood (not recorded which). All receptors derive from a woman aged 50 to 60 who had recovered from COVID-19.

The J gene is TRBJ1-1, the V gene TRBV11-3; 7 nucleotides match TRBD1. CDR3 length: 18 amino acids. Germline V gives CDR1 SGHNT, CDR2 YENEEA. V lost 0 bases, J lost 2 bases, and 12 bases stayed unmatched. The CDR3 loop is CASSLDWGTEHPNTEAFF. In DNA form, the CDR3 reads TGTGCCAGCAGCTTAGATTGGGGGACAGAGCATCCCAACACTGAAGCTTTCTTT.

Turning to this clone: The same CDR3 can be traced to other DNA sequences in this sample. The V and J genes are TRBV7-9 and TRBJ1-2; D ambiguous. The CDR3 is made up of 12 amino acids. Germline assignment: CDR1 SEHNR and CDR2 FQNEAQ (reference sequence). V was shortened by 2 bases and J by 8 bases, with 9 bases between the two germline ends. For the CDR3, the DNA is TGTGCCAGCAGCTTACCGGGAGGCGGCTACACCTTC. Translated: CASSLPGGGYTF.

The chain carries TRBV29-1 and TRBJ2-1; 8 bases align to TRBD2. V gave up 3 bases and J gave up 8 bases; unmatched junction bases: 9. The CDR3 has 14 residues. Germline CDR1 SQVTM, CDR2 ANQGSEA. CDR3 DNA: TGCAGCGTTGACGTTCCGGGGGGGAGGGATGAGCAGTTCTTC. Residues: CSVDVPGGRDEQFF.

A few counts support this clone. The DNA for the CDR3 is TGCGCCAGCAGCGAGATAGGAGGGGACACTGAAGCTTTCTTT. It yields the protein CASSEIGGDTEAFF. This chain uses TRBV5-1 with TRBJ1-1, with D perhaps TRBD1 (5 bases). CDR1 and CDR2 (germline): SGHRS, YFSETQ. This CDR3 spans 14 amino acids. V lost 4 bases, J lost 3 bases, and 13 bases lay in between.

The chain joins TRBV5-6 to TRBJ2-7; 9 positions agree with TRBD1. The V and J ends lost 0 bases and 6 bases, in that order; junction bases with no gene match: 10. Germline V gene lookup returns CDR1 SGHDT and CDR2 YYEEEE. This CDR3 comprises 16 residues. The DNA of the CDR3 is TGTGCCAGCAGCTTGGGCTGGGACAGGGTAGGGCTCGAGCAGTACTTC. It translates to CASSLGWDRVGLEQYF.

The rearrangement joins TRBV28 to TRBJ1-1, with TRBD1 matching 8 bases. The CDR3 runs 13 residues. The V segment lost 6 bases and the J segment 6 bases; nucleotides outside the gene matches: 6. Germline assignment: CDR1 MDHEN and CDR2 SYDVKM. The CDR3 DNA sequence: TGTGCCAGCAGCCCAGGGGGCAGGGCTGAAGCTTTCTTT. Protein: CASSPGGRAEAFF.

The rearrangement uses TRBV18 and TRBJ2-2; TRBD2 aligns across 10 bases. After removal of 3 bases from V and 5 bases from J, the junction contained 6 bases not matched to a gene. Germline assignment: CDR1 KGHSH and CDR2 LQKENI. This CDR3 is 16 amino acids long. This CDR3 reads CASSPPGLARTGELFF. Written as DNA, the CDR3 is TGTGCCAGCTCACCTCCGGGACTAGCGAGAACCGGGGAGCTGTTTTTT.